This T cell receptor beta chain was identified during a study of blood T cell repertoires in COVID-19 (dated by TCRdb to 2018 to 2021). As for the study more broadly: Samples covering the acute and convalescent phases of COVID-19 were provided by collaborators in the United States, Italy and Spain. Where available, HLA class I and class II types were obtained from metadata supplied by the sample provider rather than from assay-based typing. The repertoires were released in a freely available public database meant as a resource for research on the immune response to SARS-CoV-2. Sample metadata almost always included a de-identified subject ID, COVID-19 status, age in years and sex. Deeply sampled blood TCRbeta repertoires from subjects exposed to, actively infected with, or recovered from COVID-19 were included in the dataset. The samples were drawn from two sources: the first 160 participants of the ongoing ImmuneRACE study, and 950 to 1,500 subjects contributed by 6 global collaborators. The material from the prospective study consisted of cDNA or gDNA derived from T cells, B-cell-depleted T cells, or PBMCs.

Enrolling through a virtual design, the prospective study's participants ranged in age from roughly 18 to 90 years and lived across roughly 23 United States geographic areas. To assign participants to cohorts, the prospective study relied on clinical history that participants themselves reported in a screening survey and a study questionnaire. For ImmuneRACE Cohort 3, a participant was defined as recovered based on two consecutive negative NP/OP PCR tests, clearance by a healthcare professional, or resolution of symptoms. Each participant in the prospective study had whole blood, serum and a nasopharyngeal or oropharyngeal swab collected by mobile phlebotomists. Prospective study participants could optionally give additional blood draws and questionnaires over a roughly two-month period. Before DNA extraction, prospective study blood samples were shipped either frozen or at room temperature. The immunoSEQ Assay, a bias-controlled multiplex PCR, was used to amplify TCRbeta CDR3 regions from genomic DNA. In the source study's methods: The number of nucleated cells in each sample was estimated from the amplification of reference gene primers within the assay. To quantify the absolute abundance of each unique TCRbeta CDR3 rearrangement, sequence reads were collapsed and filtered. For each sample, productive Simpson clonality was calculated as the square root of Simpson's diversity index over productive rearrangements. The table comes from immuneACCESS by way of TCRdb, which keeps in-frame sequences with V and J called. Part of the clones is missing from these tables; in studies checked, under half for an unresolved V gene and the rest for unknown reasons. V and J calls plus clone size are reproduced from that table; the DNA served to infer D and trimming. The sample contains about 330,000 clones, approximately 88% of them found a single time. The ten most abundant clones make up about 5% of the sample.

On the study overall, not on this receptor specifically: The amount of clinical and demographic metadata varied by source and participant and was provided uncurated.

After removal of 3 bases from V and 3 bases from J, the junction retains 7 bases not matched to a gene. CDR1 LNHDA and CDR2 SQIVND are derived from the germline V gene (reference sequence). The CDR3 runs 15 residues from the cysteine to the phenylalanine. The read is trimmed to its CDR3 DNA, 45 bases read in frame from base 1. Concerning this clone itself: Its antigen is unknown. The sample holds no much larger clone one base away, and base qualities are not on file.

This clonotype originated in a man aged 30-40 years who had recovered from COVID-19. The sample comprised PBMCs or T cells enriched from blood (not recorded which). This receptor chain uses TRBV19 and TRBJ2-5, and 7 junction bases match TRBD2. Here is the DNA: TGTGCCAGTAGTATTGGCGCTAGCGGCAAAGAGACCCAGTACTTC. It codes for CASSIGASGKETQYF.